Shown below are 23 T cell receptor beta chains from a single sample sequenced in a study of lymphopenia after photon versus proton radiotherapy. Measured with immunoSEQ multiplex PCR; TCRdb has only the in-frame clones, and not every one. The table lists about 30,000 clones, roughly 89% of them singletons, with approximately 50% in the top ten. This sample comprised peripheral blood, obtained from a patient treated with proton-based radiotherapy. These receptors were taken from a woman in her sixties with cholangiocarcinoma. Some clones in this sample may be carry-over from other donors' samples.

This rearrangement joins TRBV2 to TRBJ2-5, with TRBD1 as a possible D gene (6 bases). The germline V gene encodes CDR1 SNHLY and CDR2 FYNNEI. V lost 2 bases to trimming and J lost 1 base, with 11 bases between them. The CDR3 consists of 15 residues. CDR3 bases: TGTGCCAGCAGTGAACAGGGGACCCTCCAAGAGACCCAGTACTTC. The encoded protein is CASSEQGTLQETQYF.

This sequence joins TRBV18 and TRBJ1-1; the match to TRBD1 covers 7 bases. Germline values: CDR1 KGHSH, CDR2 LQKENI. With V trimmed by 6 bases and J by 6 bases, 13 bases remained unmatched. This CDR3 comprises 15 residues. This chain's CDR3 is CASSPKDRDSAEAFF. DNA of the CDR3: TGTGCCAGCTCGCCGAAAGACAGGGATTCCGCTGAAGCTTTCTTT.

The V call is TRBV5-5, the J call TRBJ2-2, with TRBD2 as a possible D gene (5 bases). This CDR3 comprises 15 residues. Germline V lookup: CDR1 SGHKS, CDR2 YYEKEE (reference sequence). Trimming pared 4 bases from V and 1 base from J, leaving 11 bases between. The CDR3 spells CASSVLAGNTGELFF. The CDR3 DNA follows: TGTGCCAGCAGCGTTCTAGCCGGGAACACCGGGGAGCTGTTTTTT.

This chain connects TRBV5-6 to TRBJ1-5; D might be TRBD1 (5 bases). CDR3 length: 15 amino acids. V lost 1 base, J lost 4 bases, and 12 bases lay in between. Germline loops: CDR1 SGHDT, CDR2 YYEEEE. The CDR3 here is CASSLWGDLNQPQHF. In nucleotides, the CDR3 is TGTGCCAGCAGCTTGTGGGGGGACCTAAATCAGCCCCAGCATTTT.

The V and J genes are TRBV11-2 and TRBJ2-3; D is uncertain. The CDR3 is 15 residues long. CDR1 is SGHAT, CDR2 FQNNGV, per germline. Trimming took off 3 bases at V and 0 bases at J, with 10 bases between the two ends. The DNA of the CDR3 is TGTGCCAGCAGCTTGCAGCTCTCTAGCACAGATACGCAGTATTTT. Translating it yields CASSLQLSSTDTQYF.

In DNA, the CDR3 is TGTGCCAGCAGCTTGGGCCAGAGATCTGACGCGAACACCGGGGAGCTGTTTTTT. Translating gives CASSLGQRSDANTGELFF. This chain connects TRBV5-6 to TRBJ2-2; D ambiguous. The CDR3 has 18 residues. The germline V and J ends were trimmed by 0 bases and 0 bases, with 15 bases remaining between them. CDR1 SGHDT and CDR2 YYEEEE come from the germline V gene.

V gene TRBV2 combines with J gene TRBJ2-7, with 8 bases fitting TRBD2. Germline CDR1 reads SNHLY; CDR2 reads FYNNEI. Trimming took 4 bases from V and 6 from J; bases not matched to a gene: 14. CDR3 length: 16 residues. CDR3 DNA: TGTGCCAGCAGTGCCCCGGGGGGGGGAGGACTTAGCGAGCAGTACTTC. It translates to CASSAPGGGGLSEQYF. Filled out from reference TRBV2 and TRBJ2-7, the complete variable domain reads EPEVTQTPSHQVTQMGQEVILRCVPISNHLYFYWYRQILGQKVEFLVSFYNNEISEKSEIFDDQFSVERPDGSNFTLKIRSTKLEDSAMYFCASSAPGGGGLSEQYFGPGTRLTVT.

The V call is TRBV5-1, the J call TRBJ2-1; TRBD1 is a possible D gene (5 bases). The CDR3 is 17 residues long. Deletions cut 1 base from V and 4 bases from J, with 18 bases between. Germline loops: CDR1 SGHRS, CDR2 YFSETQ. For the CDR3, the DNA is TGCGCCAGCAGCTTGAGTTCCACAGGAATTCCTTACAATGAGCAGTTCTTC. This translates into CASSLSSTGIPYNEQFF.

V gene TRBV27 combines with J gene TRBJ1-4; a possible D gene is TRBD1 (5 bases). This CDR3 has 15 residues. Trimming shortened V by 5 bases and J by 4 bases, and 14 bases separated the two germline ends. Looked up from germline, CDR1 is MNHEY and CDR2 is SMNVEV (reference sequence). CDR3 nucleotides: TGTGCCAGCAGTGGCTGGACAAGCTATAATGAAAAACTGTTTTTT. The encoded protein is CASSGWTSYNEKLFF.

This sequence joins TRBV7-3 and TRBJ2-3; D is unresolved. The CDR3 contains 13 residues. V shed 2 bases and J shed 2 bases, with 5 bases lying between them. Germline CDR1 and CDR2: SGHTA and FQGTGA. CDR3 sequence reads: CASSLGITDTQYF. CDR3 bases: TGTGCCAGCAGCTTAGGCATCACAGATACGCAGTATTTT.

This chain's CDR3 is CASSPNIQETQYF. The CDR3 bases are TGTGCCAGCTCACCAAATATCCAAGAGACCCAGTACTTC. The chain carries TRBV18 and TRBJ2-5; the D is unclear. The V end lost 2 bases, the J end lost 1 base, and 5 bases lay between the germline ends. From germline, CDR1 is KGHSH and CDR2 LQKENI. This CDR3 has 13 amino acids. The entire variable domain, with the rest obtained from reference TRBV18 and TRBJ2-5, is as follows: NAGVMQNPRHLVRRRGQEARLRCSPMKGHSHVYWYRQLPEEGLKFMVYLQKENIIDESGMPKERFSAEFPKEGPSILRIQQVVRGDSAAYFCASSPNIQETQYFGPGTRLLVL.

The CDR3 reads CATSRDGQAATESTEAFF. DNA of the CDR3: TGTGCCACCAGCAGAGATGGACAGGCCGCTACCGAGAGCACTGAAGCTTTCTTT. V usage is TRBV15 and J usage is TRBJ1-1; 7 bases are shared with TRBD1. Per germline, CDR1 LNHNV and CDR2 YYDKDF (reference sequence). The CDR3 covers 18 residues. J was trimmed by 4 bases and V by 0 bases; bases with no gene match: 14. The whole variable domain, remainder taken from reference TRBV15 and TRBJ1-1, is DAMVIQNPRYQVTQFGKPVTLSCSQTLNHNVMYWYQQKSSQAPKLLFHYYDKDFNNEADTPDNFQSRRPNTSFCFLDIRSPGLGDTAMYLCATSRDGQAATESTEAFFGQGTRLTVV.

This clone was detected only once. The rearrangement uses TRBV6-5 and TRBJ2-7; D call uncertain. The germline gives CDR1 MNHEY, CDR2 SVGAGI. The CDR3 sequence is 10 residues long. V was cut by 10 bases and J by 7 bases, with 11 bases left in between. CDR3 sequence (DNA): TGTGCCATCCGACTCGGTGAGCAGTACTTC. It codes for CAIRLGEQYF.

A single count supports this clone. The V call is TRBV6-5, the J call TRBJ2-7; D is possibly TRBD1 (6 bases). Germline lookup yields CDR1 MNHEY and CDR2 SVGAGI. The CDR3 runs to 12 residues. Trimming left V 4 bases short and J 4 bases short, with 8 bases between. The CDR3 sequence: CASSFQGYEQYF. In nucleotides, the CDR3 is TGTGCCAGCAGTTTCCAGGGGTACGAGCAGTACTTC.

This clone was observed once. The CDR3 DNA sequence: TGTGCCAGCAGCAGCGTGACAGGGGTCGGAAACACCATATATTTT. Translating gives CASSSVTGVGNTIYF. V usage is TRBV11-2 and J usage is TRBJ1-3, with 8 nucleotides matching TRBD1. The CDR3 is 15 amino acids. Per the germline V gene, CDR1 is SGHAT and CDR2 is FQNNGV. The junction had 7 bases not matched to a gene; V was cut back by 5 bases and J by 4 bases.

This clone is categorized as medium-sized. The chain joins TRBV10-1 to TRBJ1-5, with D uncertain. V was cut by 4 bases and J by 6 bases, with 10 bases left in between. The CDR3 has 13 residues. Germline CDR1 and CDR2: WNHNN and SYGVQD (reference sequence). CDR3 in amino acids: CASSGDIGQPQHF. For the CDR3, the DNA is TGCGCCAGCAGTGGAGACATTGGTCAGCCCCAGCATTTT.

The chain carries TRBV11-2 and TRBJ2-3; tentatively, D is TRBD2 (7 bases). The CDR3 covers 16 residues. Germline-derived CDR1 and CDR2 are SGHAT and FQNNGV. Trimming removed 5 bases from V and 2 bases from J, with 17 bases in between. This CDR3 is CASSKKGGRYTDTQYF. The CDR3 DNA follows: TGTGCCAGCAGCAAAAAGGGGGGGCGGTACACAGATACGCAGTATTTT. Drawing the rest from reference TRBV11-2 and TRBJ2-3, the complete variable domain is EAGVAQSPRYKIIEKRQSVAFWCNPISGHATLYWYQQILGQGPKLLIQFQNNGVVDDSQLPKDRFSAERLKGVDSTLKIQPAKLEDSAVYLCASSKKGGRYTDTQYFGPGTRLTVL.

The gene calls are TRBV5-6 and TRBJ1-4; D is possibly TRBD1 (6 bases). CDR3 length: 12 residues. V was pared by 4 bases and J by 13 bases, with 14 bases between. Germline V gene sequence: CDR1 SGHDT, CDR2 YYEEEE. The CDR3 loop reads CASSEASTGLFF. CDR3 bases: TGTGCCAGCAGCGAGGCATCGACAGGACTGTTTTTT.

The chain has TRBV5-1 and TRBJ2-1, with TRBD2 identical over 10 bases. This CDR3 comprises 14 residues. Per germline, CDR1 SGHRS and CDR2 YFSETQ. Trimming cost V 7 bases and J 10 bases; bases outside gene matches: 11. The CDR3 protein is CASHPGAGGQEQFF. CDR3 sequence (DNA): TGCGCCAGCCACCCAGGAGCGGGAGGGCAGGAGCAGTTCTTC.

CDR3 sequence (DNA): TGTGCCAGCAGCTTCAGGGGGTCAATTTCCTACGAGCAGTACTTC. Amino acids: CASSFRGSISYEQYF. The chain carries TRBV7-8 and TRBJ2-7, with TRBD1 matching over 7 bases. Germline CDR1 reads SGHVS; CDR2 reads FQNEAQ. The CDR3 sequence is 15 residues long. V was pared by 3 bases and J by 1 base, with 6 bases of the junction left unmatched.

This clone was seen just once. CDR3 coding DNA: TGCGCCAGCAGCCCCCAGGGGGAGACCCAGTACTTC. It codes for CASSPQGETQYF. The chain recombines TRBV5-1 with TRBJ2-5; D possibly corresponds to TRBD1 (6 bases). From germline, CDR1 is SGHRS and CDR2 YFSETQ. The ends were cut back, 4 bases at V and 5 bases at J, with 9 bases in the middle. This CDR3 has 12 amino acids.

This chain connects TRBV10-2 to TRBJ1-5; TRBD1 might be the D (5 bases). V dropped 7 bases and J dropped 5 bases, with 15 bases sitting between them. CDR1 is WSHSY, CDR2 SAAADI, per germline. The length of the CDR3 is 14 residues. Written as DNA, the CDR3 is TGCGCCAGCAAGAGGTCGGGGGATTATCAGCCCCAGCATTTT. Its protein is CASKRSGDYQPQHF.

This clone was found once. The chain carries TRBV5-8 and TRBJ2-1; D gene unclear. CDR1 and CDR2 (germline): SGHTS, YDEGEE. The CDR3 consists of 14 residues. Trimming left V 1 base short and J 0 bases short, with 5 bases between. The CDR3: CASSLYTSYNEQFF. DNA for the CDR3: TGTGCCAGCAGCTTGTATACCTCCTACAATGAGCAGTTCTTC. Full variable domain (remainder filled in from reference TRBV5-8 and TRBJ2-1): EAGVTQSPTHLIKTRGQQATLRCSPISGHTSVYWYQQALGLGLQFLLWYDEGEERNRGNFPPRFSGRQFPNYSSELNVNALELEDSALYLCASSLYTSYNEQFFGPGTRLTVL.